The 26 T cell receptor beta chains given below trace back to one sample, sequenced in a study of T-cell reconstitution after alpha-beta-depleted transplantation in children (dated by TCRdb to the mid-2010s). The receptor library was made with PCR. TCRdb records Illumina HiSeq 2500 as the sequencer. TCR libraries were prepared with molecular barcoding, using unique molecular identifiers to normalize TCRbeta repertoire quantification. In-frame beta chains were kept once TCRdb had trimmed the public reads at Q25 with fastp and called clones with MiXCR. CDR3 protein duplicates are merged, each entry listing the most common genes and DNA. Across this sample there are 190,000 or so distinct CDR3 sequences, with about 6.8% seen only once. Jointly, the top ten make up around 3% of the sample. The material sequenced was PBMCs from the stem cell graft donor, taken from the stem cell graft. These TCRs come from a human donor who donated a stem cell graft to a child with Wiskott-Aldrich syndrome.

This chain links TRBV20-1 with TRBJ1-2; unclear D gene. This CDR3 region has 14 residues. V lost 2 bases and J 8 bases, leaving 18 bases between the germline ends. Germline CDR1 is DFQATT and CDR2 is SNEGSKA (reference sequence). The DNA for the CDR3 is TGCAGTGCTAGACACTCCGAGGGTGCGGGAGGCTACACCTTC. It is translated as CSARHSEGAGGYTF.

V usage is TRBV12-3 or TRBV12-4 and J usage is TRBJ2-6, with 7 nucleotides matching TRBD1. V lost 2 bases, J lost 0 bases, and 10 bases stayed unmatched. CDR3 length: 19 residues. The CDR3 loop is CASSLKTMTGYSGANVLTF. For the CDR3, the DNA is TGTGCCAGCAGTTTAAAGACGATGACAGGGTACTCTGGGGCCAACGTCCTGACTTTC.

This clonotype was picked up many times. V usage is TRBV7-2 and J usage is TRBJ1-1, with D perhaps matching TRBD1 (6 bases). Germline V gene data show CDR1 as SGHTA and CDR2 as FQGNSA. CDR3 length equals 17 residues. The ends were cut back, 0 bases at V and 1 base at J, with 15 bases in the middle. CDR3 amino acids: CASSLARVEDRNTEAFF. DNA for the CDR3: TGTGCCAGCAGCTTAGCGCGGGTAGAGGACAGGAACACTGAAGCTTTCTTT.

The table lists this clonotype with many counts. CDR3 protein: CASGASGTGAEQYF. The DNA of the CDR3 is TGCGCCAGCGGAGCCTCCGGGACAGGGGCCGAGCAGTACTTC. The V and J genes are TRBV5-1 and TRBJ2-7; 10 bases agree with TRBD1. The CDR3 totals 14 residues. Germline-derived CDR1 and CDR2 are SGHRS and YFSETQ. The trim removed 7 bases at V and 6 bases at J, leaving 10 bases unmatched.

This clonotype was counted at least ten times. V gene TRBV4-1 combines with J gene TRBJ2-1, with 12 bases fitting TRBD2. V shed 8 bases and J 4 bases; nucleotides not matched to a gene: 3. Germline V gives CDR1 MGHRA, CDR2 YSYEKL. The CDR3 loop spans 14 amino acids. The CDR3 reads CASAGLAGYNEQFF. CDR3 in DNA: TGCGCCAGCGCGGGACTAGCGGGTTACAATGAGCAGTTCTTC.

The chain recombines TRBV5-1 with TRBJ1-1; D is unresolved. V shed 1 base and J shed 0 bases, with 10 bases lying between them. Per germline, CDR1 SGHRS and CDR2 YFSETQ. The CDR3 consists of 15 residues. CDR3 region: CASSLNPIMNTEAFF. In DNA, the CDR3 is TGCGCCAGCAGCTTGAATCCGATAATGAACACTGAAGCTTTCTTT.

Details on this clonotype: One end of the junction is discordant with germline, which a read error may explain. The V and J genes are TRBV20-1 and TRBJ2-1; TRBD2 matches 12 bases. The CDR3 length is 18 residues. Germline CDR1 reads DFQATT; CDR2 reads SNEGSKA (reference sequence). The CDR3 coding sequence is TGCTGTGCTAGTGTTACTAGCGGGGGGCAGAGCTCCTACAATGAGCAGTTCTTC. It translates to CCASVTSGGQSSYNEQFF.

This clonotype showed up just a few times. The chain recombines TRBV10-1 with TRBJ1-1; D ambiguous. Trimming left V 7 bases short and J 4 bases short, with 13 bases between. The CDR3 runs to 13 residues. CDR1 and CDR2 (germline): WNHNN, SYGVQD (reference sequence). Written as DNA, the CDR3 is TGCGCCAGCATGAGGGAGGTAGGCACTGAAGCTTTCTTT. Its translation: CASMREVGTEAFF.

This rearrangement joins TRBV20-1 to TRBJ2-3; D gene ambiguous. This CDR3 comprises 15 residues. Germline loops: CDR1 DFQATT, CDR2 SNEGSKA (reference sequence). The V and J ends lost 3 bases and 2 bases respectively, with 15 bases between them. CDR3 in DNA: TGCAGTGCTAGGCACACTCAGAAGACCACAGATACGCAGTATTTT. This codes for CSARHTQKTTDTQYF.

This clonotype was detected ten times or more. J is TRBJ2-2 and V is TRBV5-1, with a possible D match to TRBD1 (5 bases). The CDR3 runs to 13 residues. Germline values: CDR1 SGHRS, CDR2 YFSETQ. V was pared by 0 bases and J by 7 bases, with 7 bases between. The CDR3 sequence is CASSLARDGELFF. CDR3 bases: TGCGCCAGCAGCTTGGCCAGGGACGGGGAGCTGTTTTTT.

The V and J genes are TRBV20-1 and TRBJ1-5, with a weak D call TRBD1 (6 bases). Between the trimmed V and J ends, which lost 5 bases and 7 bases, there was a span of 15 bases. The V gene's germline CDR1 is DFQATT and CDR2 SNEGSKA (reference sequence). There are 13 residues in the CDR3. CDR3 nucleotide sequence: TGCAGTGCTCGGTCAACAGGGACCCAGCCCCAGCATTTT. It is translated as CSARSTGTQPQHF.

Ten or more counts support this clonotype. CDR3 in amino acids: CSARDPGGGRGRDTQYF. CDR3 DNA sequence: TGCAGTGCTAGAGATCCAGGGGGGGGTAGGGGGCGAGATACGCAGTATTTT. This rearrangement joins TRBV20-1 to TRBJ2-3; either TRBD1 or TRBD2 may supply D (7 bases each). Germline V gene data show CDR1 as DFQATT and CDR2 as SNEGSKA (reference sequence). This CDR3 spans 17 amino acids. V lost 0 bases to trimming and J lost 5 bases, with 21 bases between them.

This clonotype was observed a few times. V is TRBV7-2 and J is TRBJ2-1; 12 positions agree with TRBD2. This CDR3 spans 18 amino acids. Germline CDR1 is SGHTA and CDR2 is FQGNSA. The J segment lost 3 bases and the V segment lost 0 bases, leaving 6 bases of the junction unmatched. CDR3 DNA sequence: TGTGCCAGCAGCTTAGCACTAGCGGGAGGACCATACTACAATGAGCAGTTCTTC. It specifies CASSLALAGGPYYNEQFF. The complete variable domain, with remaining parts taken from reference TRBV7-2 and TRBJ2-1, reads GAGVSQSPSNKVTEKGKDVELRCDPISGHTALYWYRQSLGQGLEFLIYFQGNSAPDKSGLPSDRFSAERTGGSVSTLTIQRTQQEDSAVYLCASSLALAGGPYYNEQFFGPGTRLTVL.

In this sample, this clonotype turned up many times. The V and J genes are TRBV7-2 and TRBJ2-7; 9 positions agree with TRBD2. V was clipped by 4 bases and J by 2 bases; unmatched bases: 9. Germline V CDR1 and CDR2: SGHTA, FQGNSA. The CDR3 extends over 16 amino acids. The CDR3, as DNA: TGTGCCAGCAGCTCGCCCGGGACTAGCAGGACCTACGAGCAGTACTTC. Its protein is CASSSPGTSRTYEQYF.

At least ten counts were recorded for this clonotype. This sequence joins TRBV15 and TRBJ1-5, with D hard to call. The CDR3 is made up of 14 amino acids. Trimming removed 0 bases at V and 10 bases at J, with 13 bases between. Per the germline V gene, CDR1 is LNHNV and CDR2 is YYDKDF (reference sequence). The CDR3 is CATSRESLGRPQHF. The DNA of the CDR3 is TGTGCCACCAGCAGAGAGAGCCTCGGGCGACCCCAGCATTTT.

V usage is TRBV5-1 and J usage is TRBJ2-1, with D maybe TRBD1 (6 bases). Germline loops: CDR1 SGHRS, CDR2 YFSETQ. The CDR3 has 15 residues. The V end lost 2 bases, the J end lost 8 bases, and 17 bases lay between the germline ends. This CDR3 reads CASSFQTGLSDEQFF. In DNA form, the CDR3 reads TGCGCCAGCAGCTTTCAGACAGGATTAAGCGATGAGCAGTTCTTC.

This clonotype was counted ten times or more. The chain employs TRBV5-1 and TRBJ1-4; D call uncertain. The V end was cut by 4 bases, the J end by 4 bases, with 8 bases between. Germline CDR1 reads SGHRS; CDR2 reads YFSETQ. The CDR3 contains 13 residues. This CDR3 is CASSGSYNEKLFF. CDR3 DNA: TGCGCCAGCAGCGGCAGTTATAATGAAAAACTGTTTTTT. Supplemented by reference TRBV5-1 and TRBJ1-4, the full variable domain reads KAGVTQTPRYLIKTRGQQVTLSCSPISGHRSVSWYQQTPGQGLQFLFEYFSETQRNKGNFPGRFSGRQFSNSRSEMNVSTLELGDSALYLCASSGSYNEKLFFGSGTQLSVL.

The table lists this clonotype with many counts. The chain combines TRBV5-1 with TRBJ2-4; 8 bases match TRBD1. The ends lost 4 bases at V and 1 base at J; junction bases unmatched: 4. The CDR3 consists of 15 residues. Germline lookup yields CDR1 SGHRS and CDR2 YFSETQ. CDR3 sequence reads: CASSKDRAAKNIQYF. CDR3 in DNA: TGCGCCAGCAGCAAGGACAGGGCGGCCAAAAACATTCAGTACTTC. The whole variable domain, filled in from reference TRBV5-1 and TRBJ2-4, reads KAGVTQTPRYLIKTRGQQVTLSCSPISGHRSVSWYQQTPGQGLQFLFEYFSETQRNKGNFPGRFSGRQFSNSRSEMNVSTLELGDSALYLCASSKDRAAKNIQYFGAGTRLSVL.

This clonotype was observed at least ten times. The chain recombines TRBV21-1 with TRBJ1-6. TRBV21-1 is reported as a pseudogene. The CDR3 runs 16 residues. CDR3 coding DNA: TGTGCCAGCAGCAAAATCCGGAGCTCCTATAATTCACCCCTCCACTTT. It yields the protein CASSKIRSSYNSPLHF.

The V and J genes are TRBV11-3 and TRBJ2-5; D might be TRBD2 (5 bases). Germline CDR1 and CDR2: SGHNT and YENEEA. This CDR3 contains 14 residues. Trimming removed 2 bases at V and 1 base at J, with 8 bases between. CDR3 loop: CASSLFSGQETQYF. CDR3 DNA: TGTGCCAGCAGCTTATTCAGCGGCCAAGAGACCCAGTACTTC.

The chain links TRBV6-1 to TRBJ2-3; 10 bases fit TRBD2. The V and J ends lost 6 bases and 4 bases, in that order; junction bases with no gene match: 10. Germline V gene sequence: CDR1 MNHNS, CDR2 SASEGT. This CDR3 contains 16 residues. The CDR3 is CASRANGAGGPDTQYF. The CDR3 DNA reads as TGTGCCAGCAGGGCCAACGGAGCGGGGGGGCCAGATACGCAGTATTTT.

This clonotype was seen ten or more times. The chain joins TRBV12-3 or TRBV12-4 to TRBJ1-1; D possibly corresponds to TRBD1 (5 bases). V dropped 8 bases and J dropped 6 bases, with 13 bases sitting between them. The CDR3 extends over 12 amino acids. The CDR3 DNA sequence: TGTGCCAGCCGCTTACAGGTGGCTGAAGCTTTCTTT. It codes for CASRLQVAEAFF.

This clonotype has at least ten counts. The chain combines TRBV7-9 with TRBJ1-1; D uncertain. The germline V gene has CDR1 SEHNR and CDR2 FQNEAQ (reference sequence). Trimming left V 11 bases short and J 4 bases short, with 11 bases between. This CDR3 is 11 amino acids long. CDR3 sequence: CAGRESTEAFF. The CDR3 DNA is TGTGCCGGTAGGGAAAGCACTGAAGCTTTCTTT.

This clonotype was seen many times. The rearrangement joins TRBV27 to TRBJ1-1, with 7 positions matching TRBD1. V shed 6 bases and J 3 bases; nucleotides not matched to a gene: 13. Germline V gene data show CDR1 as MNHEY and CDR2 as SMNVEV (reference sequence). This CDR3 contains 16 residues. This CDR3 reads CASRTRRQGWDTEAFF. DNA for the CDR3: TGTGCCAGCAGGACCCGACGACAGGGTTGGGACACTGAAGCTTTCTTT.

This clonotype was observed at least ten times. The gene calls are TRBV6-1 and TRBJ2-3, with D possibly being TRBD1 (6 bases). Germline V gives CDR1 MNHNS, CDR2 SASEGT. The CDR3 totals 13 residues. Trimming pared 7 bases from V and 12 bases from J, leaving 20 bases between. The CDR3 sequence: CASTPRPLDRQYF. CDR3 DNA sequence: TGTGCCAGCACTCCACGACCTTTGGACAGACAGTATTTT.

This clonotype was recorded at least ten times. The J gene is TRBJ1-3, the V gene TRBV12-3 or TRBV12-4; D remains unclear. The CDR3 is made up of 16 amino acids. The ends were cut back, 1 base at V and 0 bases at J, with 10 bases in the middle. The CDR3 loop is CASSLGPPSSGNTIYF. As DNA, the CDR3 is TGTGCCAGCAGTTTAGGCCCCCCGAGCTCTGGAAACACCATATATTTT.